One and the same sample provided the 8 T cell receptor beta chains below, sequenced in a study of T cell responses to AZD1222 COVID-19 vaccine. Produced via immunoSEQ multiplex PCR; TCRdb's table is partial and in-frame only. The data show 180,000 or so clones, 92% seen once. The specimen comprised peripheral blood, sampled 28 days after the second AZD1222 dose. The source of these receptors is an adult who received the AZD1222 COVID-19 vaccine.

The rearrangement joins TRBV28 to TRBJ1-4; 8 bases fit TRBD1. Trimming removed 6 bases from V and 8 bases from J; junction bases left unmatched: 8. CDR3 size: 14 residues. In germline, CDR1 is MDHEN, CDR2 SYDVKM. The CDR3 spells CASRNGQGGEKLFF. The DNA for the CDR3 is TGTGCCAGCAGAAACGGACAGGGCGGGGAAAAACTGTTTTTT.

The chain couples TRBV13 to TRBJ1-2; D call uncertain. Germline values: CDR1 PRHDT, CDR2 FYEKMQ (reference sequence). The CDR3 sequence is 13 residues long. V gave up 6 bases and J gave up 0 bases, with 8 bases separating them. The CDR3 region has the DNA TGTGCCAGCAGGTCGGGAACTAACTATGGCTACACCTTC. Its protein product is CASRSGTNYGYTF.

The chain is built from TRBV19 and TRBJ2-5; D is unclear. V was shortened by 1 base and J by 4 bases, with 7 bases between the two germline ends. Germline V lookup: CDR1 LNHDA, CDR2 SQIVND (reference sequence). The CDR3 has 13 residues. CDR3 in DNA: TGTGCCAGTAGTATAGGTCGTAGAGAGACCCAGTACTTC. Protein product: CASSIGRRETQYF.

This clone was seen just once. The chain combines TRBV4-3 with TRBJ1-2; D is possibly TRBD1 (6 bases). From germline, CDR1 is LGHNA and CDR2 YSLEER. This CDR3 is built from 16 residues. Trimming took off 4 bases at V and 7 bases at J, with 22 bases between the two ends. CDR3 DNA: TGCGCCAGCAGCCCCCCTCCTCAACAGGGACCCTCTGGCTACACCTTC. Amino acid sequence: CASSPPPQQGPSGYTF.

Here the CDR3 DNA reads TGTGCCAGCAGTTTATTGGGGGCATTGACTGAAGCTTTCTTT. The encoded protein is CASSLLGALTEAFF. This chain connects TRBV28 to TRBJ1-1; the D gene is possibly TRBD1 (6 bases). V was clipped by 1 base and J by 5 bases, with 11 bases between them. The CDR3 is 14 amino acids. Germline loops: CDR1 MDHEN, CDR2 SYDVKM.

The chain links TRBV5-1 to TRBJ2-5; TRBD1 might be the D (5 bases). In germline, CDR1 is SGHRS, CDR2 YFSETQ. Trimming pared 5 bases from V and 2 bases from J, leaving 16 bases between. The CDR3 has 15 residues. CDR3 in DNA: TGCGCCAGCAGTTCCGGACACTCGACTCAAGAGACCCAGTACTTC. It translates to CASSSGHSTQETQYF. The full variable domain, rest sourced from reference TRBV5-1 and TRBJ2-5, is KAGVTQTPRYLIKTRGQQVTLSCSPISGHRSVSWYQQTPGQGLQFLFEYFSETQRNKGNFPGRFSGRQFSNSRSEMNVSTLELGDSALYLCASSSGHSTQETQYFGPGTRLLVL.

This clone appeared once. The gene calls are TRBV12-3 or TRBV12-4 and TRBJ1-1; D is ambiguous. CDR3 length equals 12 residues. The V gene lost 8 bases and the J gene lost 3 bases, with 10 bases spanning the gap. CDR3 loop: CASSWRDTEAFF. The CDR3 DNA follows: TGTGCCAGCTCCTGGCGGGACACTGAAGCTTTCTTT.

This rearrangement joins TRBV11-2 to TRBJ1-1; no definite D call. The V gene's germline CDR1 is SGHAT and CDR2 FQNNGV. Between the trimmed V and J ends, which lost 4 bases and 7 bases, there was a span of 16 bases. The CDR3 covers 14 residues. CDR3 DNA sequence: TGTGCCAGCAGCTCCCCAAGAGGGATTAATGAAGCTTTCTTT. Translated: CASSSPRGINEAFF.